One and the same sample provided the 18 T cell receptor beta chains below, sequenced in a study of T cell clones after liver transplantation. Here immunoSEQ multiplex PCR was the method, and the copy in TCRdb shows in-frame clones only, minus some. The sample consists of 90,000 to 120,000 clones, around 86% of them appearing once. Here the sequenced sample was CD4+ T cells from blood, taken before liver transplant. These receptors were taken from a human donor who received a liver transplant.

The chain recombines TRBV27 with TRBJ1-4; no clear D. The CDR3 length is 13 residues. From germline, CDR1 is MNHEY and CDR2 SMNVEV (reference sequence). Trimming shortened V by 3 bases and J by 9 bases, and 11 bases separated the two germline ends. This CDR3 is CASSLAQAQKLFF. CDR3 DNA sequence: TGTGCCAGCAGTTTGGCTCAGGCGCAAAAACTGTTTTTT.

The V call is TRBV7-2, the J call TRBJ1-3; D gene unclear. The ends were cut back, 5 bases at V and 4 bases at J, with 15 bases in the middle. The CDR3 has 15 amino acids. Germline values: CDR1 SGHTA, CDR2 FQGNSA. The DNA of the CDR3 is TGTGCCAGCAGCCGCGACTCCGCGGGGGGAAACACCATATATTTT. Translating gives CASSRDSAGGNTIYF.

J is TRBJ1-4 and V is TRBV6-5, with D hard to call. The CDR3 extends over 15 amino acids. Germline CDR1 reads MNHEY; CDR2 reads SVGAGI. The V and J ends lost 0 bases and 7 bases respectively, with 12 bases between them. CDR3 nucleotide sequence: TGTGCCAGCAGTTACTCCTTCAGCCGCCCTGAAAAACTGTTTTTT. Its protein product is CASSYSFSRPEKLFF.

Comments on this clone: Germline and junction disagree at one end, which may indicate a read error. This rearrangement joins TRBV6-5 to TRBJ2-6, with D possibly TRBD1 on 6 matching bases. The germline V gene has CDR1 MNHEY and CDR2 SVGAGI. This CDR3 comprises 12 residues. For the CDR3, the DNA is TGTGCCAGCAGTGAGGGGGACAACGTCCTGACTTTC. Translating it yields CASSEGDNVLTF.

CDR3 bases: TGTGCCAGCAGCTCCGGACAGGGGTCTGAGCCCCAGCATTTT. It specifies CASSSGQGSEPQHF. V and J are TRBV7-9 and TRBJ1-5; 9 nucleotides agree with TRBD1. The V gene end was trimmed by 4 bases and the J gene end by 8 bases; junction bases not matched to a gene: 6. CDR1 is SEHNR and CDR2 is FQNEAQ in the germline V gene (reference sequence). The CDR3 length is 14 residues.

This chain links TRBV30 with TRBJ1-1; no reliable D call. Trimming stripped 4 bases from V and 5 bases from J, with 11 bases between. CDR3 length: 12 amino acids. In germline, CDR1 is GTSNPN, CDR2 SVGIG (reference sequence). The DNA for the CDR3 is TGTGCCTGGACGTACGGTCTTACTGAAGCTTTCTTT. It translates to CAWTYGLTEAFF.

This rearrangement joins TRBV28 to TRBJ2-1, with D hard to call. Trimming removed 2 bases from V and 10 bases from J, with 9 bases in between. The CDR3 consists of 12 residues. Per the germline V gene, CDR1 is MDHEN and CDR2 is SYDVKM. As DNA, the CDR3 is TGTGCCAGCAGTTTAAGGGCGGCGGAGCAGTTCTTC. Translating it yields CASSLRAAEQFF.

This chain uses TRBV7-8 with TRBJ2-7, with D perhaps TRBD1 or TRBD2 (5 bases each). V dropped 5 bases and J dropped 4 bases, with 9 bases sitting between them. In germline, CDR1 is SGHVS, CDR2 FQNEAQ. This CDR3 is 12 amino acids long. The CDR3: CASSRDLYEQYF. Here the CDR3 DNA reads TGTGCCAGCAGCCGGGACCTTTACGAGCAGTACTTC. Combining the CDR3 with reference TRBV7-8 and TRBJ2-7 gives the whole variable domain GAGVSQSPRYKVAKRGQDVALRCDPISGHVSLFWYQQALGQGPEFLTYFQNEAQLDKSGLPSDRFFAERPEGSVSTLKIQRTQQEDSAVYLCASSRDLYEQYFGPGTRLTVT.

This rearrangement joins TRBV5-1 to TRBJ2-5; D may be TRBD2 (6 bases). The CDR3 has 14 amino acids. Germline-derived CDR1 and CDR2 are SGHRS and YFSETQ. The V end was cut by 4 bases, the J end by 5 bases, with 15 bases between. The CDR3 DNA is TGCGCCAGCAGCCCCGGACTGGAGGGGGAGACCCAGTACTTC. It codes for CASSPGLEGETQYF.

The chain carries TRBV27 and TRBJ1-1, with D tentatively TRBD1 (5 bases). The CDR3 totals 16 residues. Deletions cut 4 bases from V and 3 bases from J, with 18 bases between. From germline, CDR1 is MNHEY and CDR2 SMNVEV (reference sequence). CDR3 bases: TGTGCCAGCAGTTCAGATCCCCCACCCAGGGACACTGAAGCTTTCTTT. It encodes CASSSDPPPRDTEAFF.

The chain couples TRBV7-8 to TRBJ2-4; 9 bases fit TRBD1. The CDR3 spans 15 residues. Looked up from germline, CDR1 is SGHVS and CDR2 is FQNEAQ. V shed 5 bases and J 14 bases; nucleotides not matched to a gene: 16. This CDR3 reads CASSPARDRVRSKYF. The CDR3 DNA is TGTGCCAGCAGCCCAGCCCGGGACAGGGTACGATCGAAGTACTTC.

The V and J genes are TRBV29-1 and TRBJ1-2; a weak D match, TRBD1 (5 bases). The CDR3 sequence is 13 residues long. CDR1 is SQVTM and CDR2 is ANQGSEA in the germline V gene. The germline V and J ends were trimmed by 8 bases and 6 bases, with 19 bases remaining between them. The CDR3 protein is CSSAEGRSDGYTF. CDR3 DNA: TGCAGCTCTGCCGAGGGGCGCAGTGATGGCTACACCTTC.

In regard to this clone: Germline and junction disagree at one end, which may indicate a read error. The chain links TRBV9 to TRBJ1-1; 10 bases line up with TRBD1. Germline V lookup: CDR1 SGDLS, CDR2 YYNGEE. The CDR3 sequence is 17 residues long. CDR3 DNA: TGTGCCAGCAGCGTAGATCCCGGGACAGGGGTGAAGACTGAAGCTTTCTTT. Translating gives CASSVDPGTGVKTEAFF.

This clone ranks as medium-sized. This sequence joins TRBV2 and TRBJ1-2; the D is unclear. Germline V gene data show CDR1 as SNHLY and CDR2 as FYNNEI. There are 12 residues in the CDR3. V was clipped by 6 bases and J by 4 bases, with 9 bases between them. The CDR3 protein is CASRRLTYGYTF. The CDR3, as DNA: TGTGCCAGCAGAAGGTTGACCTATGGCTACACCTTC.

The genes are TRBV28 and TRBJ2-1; 8 nucleotides match TRBD1. Unmatched junction bases numbered 6, after V lost 7 bases and J lost 1 base. The germline gives CDR1 MDHEN, CDR2 SYDVKM. The CDR3 runs to 15 residues. CDR3 sequence (DNA): TGTGCCAGCATGAGCAGGGGGCAATCCTACAATGAGCAGTTCTTC. This encodes CASMSRGQSYNEQFF.

This chain uses TRBV6-4 with TRBJ1-1; D is uncertain. Trimming left V 5 bases short and J 0 bases short, with 7 bases between. Germline V gives CDR1 MRHNA, CDR2 SNTAGT. The CDR3 is 13 amino acids. CDR3: CASSQTVNTEAFF. The DNA for the CDR3 is TGTGCCAGCAGTCAGACGGTGAACACTGAAGCTTTCTTT.

The V call is TRBV7-6, the J call TRBJ1-4, with 10 positions matching TRBD1. With V trimmed by 4 bases and J by 8 bases, 4 bases remained unmatched. The CDR3 length is 14 residues. Germline CDR1 reads SGHVS; CDR2 reads FNYEAQ. In DNA, the CDR3 is TGTGCCAGCAGCTCGGGACAGGGGAGCGAAAAACTGTTTTTT. Translating it yields CASSSGQGSEKLFF.

The chain uses TRBV19 and TRBJ1-1; D possibly corresponds to TRBD1 (5 bases). The CDR3 runs 14 residues. The germline gives CDR1 LNHDA, CDR2 SQIVND (reference sequence). The V gene lost 7 bases and the J gene lost 7 bases, with 19 bases spanning the gap. DNA of the CDR3: TGTGCCAGTACCCTTTCCCAGGGTTTTCATGAAGCTTTCTTT. This gives the protein CASTLSQGFHEAFF.